This T cell receptor (beta chain) emerged from a study of cytomegalovirus exposure and HLA in healthy donors. Overall study: T cells numbering around 200 million yielded more than 100 million unique TCR beta sequences in an earlier analysis. Study-wide results and limits: Later analysis identified a missense DCLRE1C variant that was linked to TCR beta V- and J-gene trimming. Later analysis suggested most CMV-associated TCR beta chains were HLA-restricted. According to the study, about 180 TCR beta chains were cytomegalovirus-associated.

Trimming left V 5 bases short and J 5 bases short, with 13 bases between. The length of the CDR3 is 13 residues. Germline lookup yields CDR1 SGHTA and CDR2 FQGTGA. PCR was performed using 60 Vbeta and 13 Jbeta primers. Some clones are missing from TCRdb's copy, which holds only in-frame ones; the method was immunoSEQ multiplex PCR. The table includes roughly 120,000 clones, around three quarters detected once. Concerning this clone: Its matching antigen is unknown.

The specimen sequenced was PBMCs. The gene calls are TRBV7-3 and TRBJ2-7; a weak D match, TRBD2 (7 bases). The clonotype comes from a man aged 25-45 years in good health and CMV-seropositive. The CDR3 sequence: CASSHGGPNEQYF. The DNA for the CDR3 is TGTGCCAGCAGCCACGGGGGGCCAAACGAGCAGTACTTC.